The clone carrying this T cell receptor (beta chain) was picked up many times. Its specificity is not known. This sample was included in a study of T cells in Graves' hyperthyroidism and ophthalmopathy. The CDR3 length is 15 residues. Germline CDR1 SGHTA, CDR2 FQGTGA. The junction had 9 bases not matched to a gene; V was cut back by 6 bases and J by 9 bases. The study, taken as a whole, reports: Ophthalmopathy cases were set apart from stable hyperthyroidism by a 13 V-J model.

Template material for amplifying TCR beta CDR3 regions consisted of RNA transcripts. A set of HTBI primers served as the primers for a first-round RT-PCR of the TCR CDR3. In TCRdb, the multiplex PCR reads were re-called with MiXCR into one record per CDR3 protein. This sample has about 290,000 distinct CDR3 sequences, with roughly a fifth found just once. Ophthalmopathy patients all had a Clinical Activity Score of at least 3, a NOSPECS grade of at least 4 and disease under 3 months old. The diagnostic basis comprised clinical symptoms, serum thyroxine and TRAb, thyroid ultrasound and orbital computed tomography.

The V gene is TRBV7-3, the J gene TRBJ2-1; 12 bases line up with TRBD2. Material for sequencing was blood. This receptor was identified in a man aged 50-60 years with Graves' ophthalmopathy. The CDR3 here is CASSQGSSGRVEQFF. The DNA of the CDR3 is TGTGCCAGCAGTCAAGGGTCTAGCGGGAGGGTTGAGCAGTTCTTC.